The rows below give T cell receptor beta chains drawn from one sample of a study of cytomegalovirus exposure and HLA in healthy donors. Profiled with immunoSEQ multiplex PCR; TCRdb holds only in-frame clones, not every one. The sample has fewer than 250,000 clones; about three quarters are singletons. The specimen was PBMCs. The source of these receptors is a male donor in good health and CMV-seronegative. CDR3s include the opening cysteine and the closing phenylalanine or tryptophan. Each record gives: D gene, clone size, V gene, J gene, CDR3 length, CDR3 protein, CDR3 DNA. The D gene is left open where the match is weak. Not all rows give a size; the values are once, few, many and, for expanded clones, a class.

TRBD1	few	TRBV2	TRBJ1-2	14	CASSGGTGVYGYTF	TGTGCCAGCAGTGGCGGGACAGGGGTCTATGGCTACACCTTC
TRBD2	-	TRBV19	TRBJ2-7	16	CASSIGNSGFSYEQYF	TGTGCCAGTAGTATCGGAAATAGCGGGTTCTCCTACGAGCAGTACTTC
-	-	TRBV28	TRBJ1-1	13	CASRPGMNTEAFF	TGTGCCAGCAGACCAGGGATGAACACTGAAGCTTTCTTT
-	-	TRBV10-3	TRBJ1-1	11	CAISASTEAFF	TGTGCCATCAGTGCCAGCACTGAAGCTTTCTTT
TRBD1	few	TRBV5-3	TRBJ2-7	14	CARSPTGTFYEQYF	TGTGCCAGAAGCCCGACAGGGACCTTCTACGAGCAGTACTTC
-	-	TRBV30	TRBJ2-1	14	CAWRSPRLYNEQFF	TGTGCCTGGAGATCGCCGAGACTGTACAATGAGCAGTTCTTC
-	-	TRBV7-6	TRBJ2-5	14	CASSPFVFEETQYF	TGTGCCAGCAGCCCCTTCGTTTTCGAAGAGACCCAGTACTTC
TRBD1	-	TRBV10-3	TRBJ1-1	13	CAISKTGGGEAFF	TGTGCCATCAGTAAGACAGGGGGCGGTGAAGCTTTCTTT
-	once	TRBV4-3	TRBJ2-7	15	CASSQETGHSYEQYF	TGCGCCAGCAGCCAAGAAACAGGACACTCCTACGAGCAGTACTTC
-	once	TRBV5-6	TRBJ2-5	16	CASSLGVSVRGEAQYF	TGTGCCAGCAGCTTGGGGGTTTCAGTGCGGGGAGAGGCCCAGTACTTC
-	-	TRBV7-2	TRBJ1-1	14	CASSLVVRYTEAFF	TGTGCCAGCAGCTTAGTCGTCCGTTACACTGAAGCTTTCTTT
-	-	TRBV5-6	TRBJ1-1	13	CASSLGTFTEAFF	TGTGCCAGCAGCTTGGGGACTTTCACTGAAGCTTTCTTT
TRBD2	-	TRBV27	TRBJ2-7	16	CASSSLAGGQSYEQYF	TGTGCCAGCAGTTCGCTAGCGGGAGGGCAATCCTACGAGCAGTACTTC
-	few	TRBV9	TRBJ1-4	13	CASSVYPTQKLFF	TGTGCCAGCAGCGTATACCCCACCCAGAAACTGTTTTTT
TRBD1	-	TRBV7-9	TRBJ2-7	15	CASSSYRGNVYEQYF	TGTGCCAGCAGCTCCTACAGGGGAAACGTCTACGAGCAGTACTTC